This paragraph reports one TCR beta chain. Authors' methods: Nucleated cell number was recorded as an estimate derived from reference gene primer amplification. The repertoire was sequenced with immunoSEQ multiplex PCR; TCRdb's copy has only in-frame clones and lacks some. The V and J calls and clone size were taken over from that table, and D and trimming were inferred from the DNA. The top ten clones hold roughly 4.9% of a sample with under 300,000 clones, approximately 86% of them seen once. Germline lookup yields CDR1 LNHDA and CDR2 SQIVND (reference sequence). The CDR3 runs to 14 residues. The J segment lost 7 bases and the V segment lost 3 bases, leaving 4 bases of the junction unmatched. This specimen belongs to a study of blood T cell repertoires in COVID-19. Study-wide context: COVID-19 samples from acute and convalescent phases originated in the United States, Italy and Spain. From T cells, B-cell-depleted T cells, or PBMCs came the material, which was cDNA or gDNA.

The chain employs TRBV19 and TRBJ2-2; 8 bases line up with TRBD1. The sample comprised peripheral blood. The clonotype originates from a woman over 75 with active or convalescent COVID-19. CDR3 sequence reads: CASSMNRGIGELFF. The DNA of the CDR3 is TGTGCCAGTAGTATGAACAGGGGGATCGGGGAGCTGTTTTTT.